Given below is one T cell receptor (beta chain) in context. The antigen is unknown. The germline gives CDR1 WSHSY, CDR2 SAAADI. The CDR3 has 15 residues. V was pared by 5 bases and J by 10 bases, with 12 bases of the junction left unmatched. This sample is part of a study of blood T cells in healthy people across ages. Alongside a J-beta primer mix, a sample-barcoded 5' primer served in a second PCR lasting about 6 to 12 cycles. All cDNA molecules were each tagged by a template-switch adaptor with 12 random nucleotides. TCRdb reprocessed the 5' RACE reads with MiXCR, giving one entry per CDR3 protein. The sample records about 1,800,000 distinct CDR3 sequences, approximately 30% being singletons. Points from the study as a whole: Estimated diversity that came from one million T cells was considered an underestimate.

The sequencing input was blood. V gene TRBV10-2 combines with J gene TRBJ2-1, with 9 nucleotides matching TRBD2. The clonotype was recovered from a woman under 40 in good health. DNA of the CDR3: TGCGCCAGCAGTTCCGGGACTAGCTCCCCCTACGAGCAGTTCTTC. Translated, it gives CASSSGTSSPYEQFF.